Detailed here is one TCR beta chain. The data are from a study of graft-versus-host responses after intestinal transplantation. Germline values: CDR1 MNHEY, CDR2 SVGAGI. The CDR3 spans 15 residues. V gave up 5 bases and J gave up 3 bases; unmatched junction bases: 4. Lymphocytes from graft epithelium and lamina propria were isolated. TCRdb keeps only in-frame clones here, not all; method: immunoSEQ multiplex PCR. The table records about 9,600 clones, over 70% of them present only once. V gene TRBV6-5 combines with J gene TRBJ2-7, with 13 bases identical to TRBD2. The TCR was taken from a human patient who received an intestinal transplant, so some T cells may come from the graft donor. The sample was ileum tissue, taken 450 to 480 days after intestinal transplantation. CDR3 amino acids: CASSLRTSGGYEQYF. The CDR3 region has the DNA TGTGCCAGCAGTCTAAGGACTAGCGGGGGCTACGAGCAGTACTTC.